The clone carrying this TCR beta chain turned up a few times. Its antigen remains unknown. The data stem from a study of regulatory T cells in long-lasting Graves disease. Study conclusions and caveats: There was favoring of TRBV28, TRBJ1-2 and TRBJ2-5 in persistent disease.

Arm-PCR with iRepertoire HTBI primers amplified the CDR3 regions for these TCR beta libraries. In the original workflow: Identification across samples found 62 TRBV and around 15 TRBJ segments. TCRdb ran MiXCR on the multiplex PCR reads and lists one entry per CDR3 protein. The V and J calls shown here were made by TCRdb, not taken from the authors' results. The sample gives approximately 360,000 distinct CDR3 sequences, 12% of which show up once; approximately 17% is in the top ten. The CDR3 runs to 12 residues. Trimming pared 6 bases from V and 0 bases from J, leaving 8 bases between. CDR1 is SQVTM and CDR2 is ANQGSEA in the germline V gene. Time point here: newly diagnosed GD, antithyroid drugs for less than 3 months. RNA isolated from PBMCs was used to make the TCR library. These records were also assigned to another study, of T cells in Graves' hyperthyroidism and ophthalmopathy. That investigation notes: Patients aged 18 to 65 had newly diagnosed hyperthyroidism that had lasted under 2 months.

The receptor was derived from a woman between 18 and 30 years old with Graves disease. Sequenced here: peripheral blood mononuclear cells (PBMCs), sampled at new diagnosis, from a patient treated with antithyroid drugs. The chain is built from TRBV29-1 and TRBJ1-1; D is undetermined. The CDR3 nucleotides are TGCAGCGTACCAGACATGAACACTGAAGCTTTCTTT. Its protein product is CSVPDMNTEAFF.